The 9 T cell receptor beta chains given below trace back to one sample, sequenced in a study of T cell responses to AZD1222 COVID-19 vaccine (dated by TCRdb to 2020 to 2022). What this sample's time point label stands for: baseline before first vaccination. Libraries were built with the immunoSEQ multiplex PCR assay. This immuneACCESS table, as held by TCRdb, lists in-frame sequences with V and J called but not all clones. Of the missing ones, under half trace to an unresolved V gene in checked studies; the others have no known cause. Here the sample has roughly 160,000 clones; 85% to 90% occur a single time. Together, the top ten hold 6% to 8% of the sample. Sample: peripheral blood, taken on day 0 of AZD1222 vaccination. These receptors were taken from an adult in good health.

The chain uses TRBV7-9 and TRBJ2-6; D call uncertain. The V gene lost 3 bases and the J gene lost 0 bases, with 9 bases spanning the gap. Germline-derived CDR1 and CDR2 are SEHNR and FQNEAQ (reference sequence). The CDR3 contains 16 residues. CDR3 bases: TGTGCCAGCAGCTTTTCACCAGGCTCTGGGGCCAACGTCCTGACTTTC. It is translated as CASSFSPGSGANVLTF.

The gene calls are TRBV5-6 and TRBJ2-7; D unclear. Germline V lookup: CDR1 SGHDT, CDR2 YYEEEE. CDR3 length: 13 amino acids. The V end was cut by 2 bases, the J end by 1 base, with 7 bases between. CDR3 loop: CASSFGDSYEQYV. The CDR3 nucleotides are TGTGCCAGCAGCTTCGGTGATTCCTACGAGCAGTACGTC.

This chain joins TRBV27 and TRBJ1-2; the match to TRBD1 covers 7 bases. The CDR3 runs to 18 residues. V shed 5 bases, J shed 2 bases, and the junction held 17 bases outside the gene matches. Germline V CDR1 and CDR2: MNHEY, SMNVEV (reference sequence). The CDR3 reads CASSAFPRMTGQNYGYTF. CDR3 coding DNA: TGTGCCAGCAGTGCATTCCCTCGAATGACAGGGCAGAACTATGGCTACACCTTC.

V usage is TRBV30 and J usage is TRBJ2-3; D gene ambiguous. Germline loops: CDR1 GTSNPN, CDR2 SVGIG (reference sequence). Trimming took off 1 base at V and 0 bases at J, with 5 bases between the two ends. There are 13 residues in the CDR3. DNA for the CDR3: TGTGCCTGGAGTGGGATTAGCACAGATACGCAGTATTTT. Translation gives CAWSGISTDTQYF.

The gene calls are TRBV7-9 and TRBJ2-2; D is possibly TRBD1 or TRBD2 (6 bases each). The CDR3 extends over 17 amino acids. Germline CDR1 and CDR2: SEHNR and FQNEAQ (reference sequence). With 5 bases removed from V and 0 bases from J, the gap between germline ends came to 16 bases. CDR3 coding DNA: TGTGCCAGCAGCCGGTTTCGGGGGCGTTCGAACACCGGGGAGCTGTTTTTT. The encoded protein is CASSRFRGRSNTGELFF.

This clone was recorded a few times. V and J are TRBV6-2 or TRBV6-3 and TRBJ2-7, with 10 nucleotides matching TRBD1. Trimming at V came to 0 bases and at J to 1 base, leaving 6 bases not matched to a gene. The CDR3 is 17 residues long. From germline, CDR1 is MNHEY and CDR2 SVGEGT. This chain's CDR3 is CASSYSRRTGGSYEQYV. CDR3 in DNA: TGTGCCAGCAGTTACTCGAGACGGACAGGGGGATCCTACGAGCAGTACGTC.

This rearrangement joins TRBV4-3 to TRBJ1-1; TRBD1 might be the D (6 bases). Trimming removed 0 bases at V and 11 bases at J, with 16 bases between. The CDR3 runs to 14 residues. Germline V gene sequence: CDR1 LGHNA, CDR2 YSLEER. CDR3 amino acids: CASSQDRGQLNAFF. CDR3 nucleotide sequence: TGCGCCAGCAGCCAAGATCGGGGGCAACTCAACGCTTTCTTT.

This clone was detected once. This chain connects TRBV28 to TRBJ1-2, with D perhaps matching TRBD1 (5 bases). This CDR3 is 13 amino acids long. CDR1 and CDR2 (germline): MDHEN, SYDVKM. The V end was cut by 11 bases, the J end by 2 bases, with 15 bases between. CDR3: CAGRDGTNYGYTF. The CDR3 nucleotides are TGTGCCGGCCGCGATGGGACGAACTATGGCTACACCTTC.

This clone was observed a single time. The J gene is TRBJ2-5, the V gene TRBV7-9, with unresolved D. Trimming pared 3 bases from V and 5 bases from J, leaving 10 bases between. The CDR3 consists of 13 residues. Germline CDR1 reads SEHNR; CDR2 reads FQNEAQ (reference sequence). In DNA form, the CDR3 reads TGTGCCAGCAGCTTCGGGCAGTGGGAGACCCAGTACTTC. Translation gives CASSFGQWETQYF.